This T cell receptor beta chain emerged from a study of glioma-infiltrating T cells after dendritic cell vaccination. Background on the study: Dendritic cell vaccination trial patients had either newly diagnosed or recurrent glioblastoma.

PBMC were collected before vaccination, two weeks after the third vaccination, and at progression. Primers: 60 V beta forward and 13 J beta reverse. Clones were sequenced by immunoSEQ multiplex PCR, and TCRdb holds only the in-frame ones, with some missing. The data contain under 100,000 clones, around three quarters of them singletons. The CDR3 contains 15 residues. Looked up from germline, CDR1 is MDHEN and CDR2 is SYDVKM. Trimming took 0 bases from V and 4 from J, leaving 11 bases between them. This receptor was identified in a human donor with glioblastoma. This chain connects TRBV28 to TRBJ2-3, with D possibly matching TRBD2 (6 bases). Here the sequenced sample was blood, taken before dendritic cell vaccination. The CDR3 sequence: CASSLWVGGADTQYF. The DNA for the CDR3 is TGTGCCAGCAGTTTATGGGTCGGGGGAGCAGATACGCAGTATTTT. Based on the CDR3 plus reference TRBV28 and TRBJ2-3, the full variable domain is DVKVTQSSRYLVKRTGEKVFLECVQDMDHENMFWYRQDPGLGLRLIYFSYDVKMKEKGDIPEGYSVSREKKERFSLILESASTNQTSMYLCASSLWVGGADTQYFGPGTRLTVL.